Shown below are 13 T cell receptor beta chains from a single sample sequenced in a study of brain T cells in children with intractable seizures (dated by TCRdb to the early 2020s). To prepare the library, the immunoSEQ multiplex PCR assay was applied. This is the immuneACCESS table as TCRdb keeps it, with only in-frame sequences that have V and J called. A part of the clones is gone; compared with another copy, unresolved V genes explain less than half, and the rest is unexplained. This sample lists approximately 41,000 clones; 80% to 95% were detected once. The ten largest account for just under 6.5% of the sample. The time point label for this specimen denotes: resected brain tissue, or blood drawn just prior to surgery. This specimen consisted of peripheral blood, obtained at surgery. These receptors all come from a girl aged 2 to 10 with tuberous sclerosis and intractable seizures.

The rearrangement joins TRBV7-9 to TRBJ2-7; D might be TRBD1 (6 bases). The CDR3 contains 12 residues. Germline CDR1 SEHNR, CDR2 FQNEAQ (reference sequence). V dropped 5 bases and J dropped 7 bases, with 12 bases sitting between them. DNA for the CDR3: TGTGCCAGCAGCCAGGGGCGAGGGGAGCAGTACGTC. It translates to CASSQGRGEQYV.

The chain recombines TRBV4-1 with TRBJ2-7; D may be TRBD1 (5 bases). The CDR3 contains 16 residues. Germline V gene data show CDR1 as MGHRA and CDR2 as YSYEKL. V lost 1 base and J lost 0, with 13 bases in between. DNA of the CDR3: TGCGCCAGCAGCCAAGTGGGCACAGGCAGCTCCTACGAGCAGTACTTC. This translates into CASSQVGTGSSYEQYF.

The chain recombines TRBV6-5 with TRBJ1-2; TRBD1 agrees at 9 bases. V lost 2 bases, J lost 5 bases, and 6 bases stayed unmatched. The CDR3 contains 15 residues. Germline-derived CDR1 and CDR2 are MNHEY and SVGAGI. As DNA, the CDR3 is TGTGCCAGCAGTTACACATTGGGACAGGGATATGGCTACACCTTC. The encoded protein is CASSYTLGQGYGYTF.

The V and J genes are TRBV12-2 and TRBJ2-3; the table's D call, TRBD2, was not checked against the DNA. TRBV12-2 is labeled a pseudogene. The CDR3 is 22 amino acids. CDR3 DNA sequence: TGTGCAAGTCGCTCCAAGCCCCCATGCGGACTAGCGGGGTGGTGTAGCACAGATACGCAGTATTTT. This encodes CASRSKPPCGLAGWCSTDTQYF.

This clone appeared a single time. The rearrangement joins TRBV5-1 to TRBJ2-7, with D perhaps matching TRBD1 (7 bases). Trimming removed 0 bases at V and 6 bases at J, with 10 bases between. Germline CDR1 and CDR2: SGHRS and YFSETQ. The length of the CDR3 is 13 residues. CDR3 in amino acids: CASSLDRGGEQYV. CDR3 sequence (DNA): TGCGCCAGCAGCTTGGACAGGGGAGGCGAGCAGTACGTC.

This chain links TRBV9 with TRBJ2-5; D is ambiguous. The V end lost 3 bases, the J end lost 2 bases, and 17 bases lay between the germline ends. CDR1 SGDLS and CDR2 YYNGEE come from the germline V gene. This CDR3 region has 16 residues. The DNA of the CDR3 is TGTGCCAGCAGCGGTCCCCCCTCCTGGGATCAAGAGACCCAGTACTTC. Amino acids: CASSGPPSWDQETQYF. The variable domain in full, with the rest retrieved from reference TRBV9 and TRBJ2-5, is DSGVTQTPKHLITATGQRVTLRCSPRSGDLSVYWYQQSLDQGLQFLIQYYNGEERAKGNILERFSAQQFPDLHSELNLSSLELGDSALYFCASSGPPSWDQETQYFGPGTRLLVL.

The V and J genes are TRBV30 and TRBJ1-1; TRBD1 agrees at 10 bases. The V gene end was trimmed by 0 bases and the J gene end by 4 bases; junction bases not matched to a gene: 8. The CDR3 runs to 16 residues. Germline loops: CDR1 GTSNPN, CDR2 SVGIG (reference sequence). CDR3 sequence (DNA): TGTGCCTGGAGTGTAAGATGGGGACAGGGGAGCACTGAAGCTTTCTTT. It yields the protein CAWSVRWGQGSTEAFF.

The chain joins TRBV24-1 to TRBJ1-2; 7 bases are a match to TRBD1. Trimming cost V 2 bases and J 2 bases; bases outside gene matches: 4. The CDR3 has 15 residues. Germline V lookup: CDR1 KGHDR, CDR2 SFDVKD. CDR3 residues: CATSDSGQSNYGYTF. The CDR3 nucleotides read TGTGCCACCAGTGATTCGGGACAGTCCAACTATGGCTACACCTTC.

This clone was counted a few times. The chain uses TRBV23-1 and TRBJ1-1; D not resolved. TRBV23-1 is labeled an ORF, and its function is uncertain. CDR3 size: 12 residues. Trimming stripped 7 bases from V and 2 bases from J, with 8 bases between. The CDR3 nucleotides read TGCGCCAGCAAGACGCCTAACACTGAAGCTTTCTTT. Its translation is CASKTPNTEAFF.

This rearrangement joins TRBV28 to TRBJ2-3; possible D gene TRBD1, 6 bases. Germline V gene sequence: CDR1 MDHEN, CDR2 SYDVKM. Trimming took 6 bases from V and 1 from J, leaving 14 bases between them. This CDR3 spans 15 amino acids. The CDR3 here is CASRTYRDGTDTQYF. CDR3 coding DNA: TGTGCCAGCAGGACCTACAGGGACGGCACAGATACGCAGTATTTT.

The gene calls are TRBV14 and TRBJ2-2, with unresolved D. Germline CDR1 is SGHDN and CDR2 is FVKESK. CDR3 length equals 16 residues. V was trimmed by 0 bases and J by 7 bases, leaving 15 bases between them. In DNA form, the CDR3 reads TGTGCCAGCAGCCAAGATCCTGCGATCCGCGGCGGGGAGCTGTTTTTT. The encoded protein is CASSQDPAIRGGELFF.

The chain uses TRBV2 and TRBJ2-2, with unresolved D. The ends were cut back, 7 bases at V and 3 bases at J, with 6 bases in the middle. Germline CDR1 and CDR2: SNHLY and FYNNEI. The CDR3 contains 12 residues. In DNA form, the CDR3 reads TGTGCCAGCATTGGGGACACCGGGGAGCTGTTTTTT. Residues: CASIGDTGELFF.

The V and J genes are TRBV9 and TRBJ2-3; D is undetermined. V was cut by 4 bases and J by 6 bases, with 6 bases left in between. CDR1 is SGDLS, CDR2 YYNGEE, per germline. CDR3 length equals 11 residues. The CDR3 protein is CASSKWDTQYF. In DNA, the CDR3 is TGTGCCAGCAGCAAGTGGGATACGCAGTATTTT.